This T cell receptor (beta chain) was found in a study of T cell responses to AZD1222 COVID-19 vaccine. Study-level points and caveats: There were mostly white British donors and more females than males, and clonal diversity was possibly underestimated. Nearly half of the spike-specific TCRs reportedly recognize variant regions that carry no mutations.

Method: immunoSEQ multiplex PCR; TCRdb's copy keeps in-frame clones and lacks some. The sample contains 90,000 to 110,000 clones, more than 70% of which appear only once. As concerns this clone: The antigen remains undetermined.

This CDR3 has 19 residues. Trimming pared 3 bases from V and 6 bases from J, leaving 29 bases between. CDR1 is LGHDT, CDR2 YNNKEL, per germline (reference sequence). The rearrangement joins TRBV3-1 (or the pseudogene TRBV3-2) to TRBJ1-2; possible D gene TRBD1, 5 bases. Here the sequenced sample was peripheral blood, taken on day 0 of AZD1222 vaccination. The receptor comes from an adult in good health. The CDR3 bases are TGTGCCAGCAGCCATTTTTTCCGGGACCCGCTAAGTTCTCGGGATGGCTACACCTTC. Translating it yields CASSHFFRDPLSSRDGYTF.